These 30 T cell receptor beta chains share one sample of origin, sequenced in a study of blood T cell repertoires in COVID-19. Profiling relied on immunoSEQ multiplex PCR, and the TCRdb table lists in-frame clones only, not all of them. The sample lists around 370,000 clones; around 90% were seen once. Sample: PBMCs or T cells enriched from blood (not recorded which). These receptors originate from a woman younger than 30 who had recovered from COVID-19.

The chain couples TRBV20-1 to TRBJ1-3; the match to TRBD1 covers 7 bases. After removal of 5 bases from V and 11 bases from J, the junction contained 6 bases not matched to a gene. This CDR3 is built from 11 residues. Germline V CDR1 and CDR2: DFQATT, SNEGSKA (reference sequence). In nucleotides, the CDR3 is TGCAGTGCTCCTACAGGGGATTCCATATATTTT. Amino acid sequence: CSAPTGDSIYF.

The DNA for the CDR3 is TGTGCCAGTAGTTTAGCCGCTAGCTCCTACAATGAGCAGTTCTTC. Its translation is CASSLAASSYNEQFF. The V gene is TRBV19, the J gene TRBJ2-1; D remains unclear. The V end lost 5 bases, the J end lost 0 bases, and 11 bases lay between the germline ends. The CDR3 has 15 residues. Germline V gives CDR1 LNHDA, CDR2 SQIVND (reference sequence). The full variable domain, with the rest looked up from reference TRBV19 and TRBJ2-1, is DGGITQSPKYLFRKEGQNVTLSCEQNLNHDAMYWYRQDPGQGLRLIYYSQIVNDFQKGDIAEGYSVSREKKESFPLTVTSAQKNPTAFYLCASSLAASSYNEQFFGPGTRLTVL.

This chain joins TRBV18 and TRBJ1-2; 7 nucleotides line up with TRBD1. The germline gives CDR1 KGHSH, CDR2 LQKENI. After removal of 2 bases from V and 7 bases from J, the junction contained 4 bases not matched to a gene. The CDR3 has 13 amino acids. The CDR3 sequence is CASSPGGDSGYTF. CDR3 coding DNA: TGTGCCAGCTCACCAGGCGGGGACAGTGGCTACACCTTC.

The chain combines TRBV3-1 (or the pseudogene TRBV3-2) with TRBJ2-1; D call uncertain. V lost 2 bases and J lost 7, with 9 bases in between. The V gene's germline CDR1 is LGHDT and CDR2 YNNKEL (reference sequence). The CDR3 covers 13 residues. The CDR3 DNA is TGTGCCAGCAGCCAATCTAGTACAAATGAGCAGTTCTTC. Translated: CASSQSSTNEQFF.

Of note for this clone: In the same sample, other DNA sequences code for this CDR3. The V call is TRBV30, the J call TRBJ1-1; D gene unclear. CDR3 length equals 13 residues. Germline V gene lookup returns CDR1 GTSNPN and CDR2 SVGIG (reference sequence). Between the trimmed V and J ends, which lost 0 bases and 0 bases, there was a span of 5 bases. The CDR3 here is CAWSVLLNTEAFF. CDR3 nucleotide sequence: TGTGCCTGGAGTGTACTACTGAACACTGAAGCTTTCTTT.

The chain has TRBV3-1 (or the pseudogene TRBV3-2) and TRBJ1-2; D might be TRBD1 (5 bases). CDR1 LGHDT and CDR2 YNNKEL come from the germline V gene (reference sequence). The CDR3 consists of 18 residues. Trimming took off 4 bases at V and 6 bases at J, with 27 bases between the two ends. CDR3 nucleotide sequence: TGTGCCAGCAGCCTCCCCGGAGGGGCAGAGACCCCGGAGAATGGCTACACCTTC. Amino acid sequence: CASSLPGGAETPENGYTF.

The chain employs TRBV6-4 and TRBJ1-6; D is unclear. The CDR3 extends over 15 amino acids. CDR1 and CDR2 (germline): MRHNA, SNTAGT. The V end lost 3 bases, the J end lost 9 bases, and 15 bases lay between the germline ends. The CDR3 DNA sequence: TGTGCCAGCAGTGAAGTGGGTAGCGAGAGTTCACCCCTCCACTTT. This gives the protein CASSEVGSESSPLHF.

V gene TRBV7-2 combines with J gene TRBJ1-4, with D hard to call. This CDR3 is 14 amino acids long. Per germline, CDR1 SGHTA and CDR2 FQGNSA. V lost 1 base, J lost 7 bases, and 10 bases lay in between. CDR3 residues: CASSLESSGEKLFF. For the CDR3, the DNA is TGTGCCAGCAGCTTAGAAAGTAGCGGTGAAAAACTGTTTTTT.

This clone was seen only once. The CDR3 spells CAISEWSENTEAFF. DNA for the CDR3: TGTGCCATCAGTGAATGGTCAGAGAACACTGAAGCTTTCTTT. This chain connects TRBV10-3 to TRBJ1-1; no clear D gene. This CDR3 has 14 residues. Germline values: CDR1 ENHRY, CDR2 SYGVKD. V lost 3 bases to trimming and J lost 1 base, with 9 bases between them.

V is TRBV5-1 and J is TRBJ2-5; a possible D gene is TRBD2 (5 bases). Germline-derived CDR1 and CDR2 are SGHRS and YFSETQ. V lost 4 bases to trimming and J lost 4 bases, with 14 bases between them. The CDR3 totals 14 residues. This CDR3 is CASSPPGLGETQYF. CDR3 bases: TGCGCCAGCAGCCCTCCCGGACTCGGAGAGACCCAGTACTTC.

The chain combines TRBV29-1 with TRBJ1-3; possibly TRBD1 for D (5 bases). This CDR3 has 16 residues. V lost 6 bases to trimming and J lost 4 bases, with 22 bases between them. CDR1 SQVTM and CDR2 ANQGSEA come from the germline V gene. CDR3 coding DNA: TGCAGCGTCAGGCCCCGGGGGGACTTTGGAGGAAACACCATATATTTT. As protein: CSVRPRGDFGGNTIYF.

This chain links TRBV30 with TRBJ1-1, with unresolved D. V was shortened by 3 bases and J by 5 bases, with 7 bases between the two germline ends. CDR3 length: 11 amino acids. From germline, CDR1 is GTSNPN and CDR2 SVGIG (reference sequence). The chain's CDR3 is CAWRRVTEAFF. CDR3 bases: TGTGCCTGGAGGAGGGTTACTGAAGCTTTCTTT.

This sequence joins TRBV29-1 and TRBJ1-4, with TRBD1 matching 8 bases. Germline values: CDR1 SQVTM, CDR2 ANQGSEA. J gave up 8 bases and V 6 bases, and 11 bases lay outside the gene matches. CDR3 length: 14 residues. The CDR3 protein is CSVFSGTGGEKLFF. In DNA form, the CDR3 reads TGCAGCGTGTTTTCCGGGACAGGAGGGGAAAAACTGTTTTTT.

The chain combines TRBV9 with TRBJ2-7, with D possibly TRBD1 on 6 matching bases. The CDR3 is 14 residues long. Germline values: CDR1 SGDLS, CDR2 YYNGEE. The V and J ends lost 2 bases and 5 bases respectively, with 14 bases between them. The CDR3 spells CASSVSHPGDEQYF. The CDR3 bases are TGTGCCAGCAGCGTTTCCCATCCAGGGGACGAGCAGTACTTC.

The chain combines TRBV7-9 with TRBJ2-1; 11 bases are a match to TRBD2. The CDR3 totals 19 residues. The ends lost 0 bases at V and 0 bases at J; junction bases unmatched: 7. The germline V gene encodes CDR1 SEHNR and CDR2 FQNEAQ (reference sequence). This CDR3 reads CASSLALSGGAGSYNEQFF. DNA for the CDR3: TGTGCCAGCAGCTTAGCGCTTAGCGGGGGGGCCGGCTCCTACAATGAGCAGTTCTTC.

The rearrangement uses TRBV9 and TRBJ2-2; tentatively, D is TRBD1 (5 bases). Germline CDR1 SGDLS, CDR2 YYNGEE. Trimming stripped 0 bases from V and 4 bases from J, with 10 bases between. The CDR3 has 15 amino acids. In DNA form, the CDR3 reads TGTGCCAGCAGCGTAGGGACAATCTCCACCGGGGAGCTGTTTTTT. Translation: CASSVGTISTGELFF.

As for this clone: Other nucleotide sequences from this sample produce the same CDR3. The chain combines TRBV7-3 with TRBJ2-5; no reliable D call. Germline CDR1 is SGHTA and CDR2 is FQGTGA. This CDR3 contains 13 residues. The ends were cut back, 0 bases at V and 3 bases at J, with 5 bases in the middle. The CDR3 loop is CASSLTLKETQYF. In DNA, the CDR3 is TGTGCCAGCAGCTTAACGTTAAAAGAGACCCAGTACTTC.

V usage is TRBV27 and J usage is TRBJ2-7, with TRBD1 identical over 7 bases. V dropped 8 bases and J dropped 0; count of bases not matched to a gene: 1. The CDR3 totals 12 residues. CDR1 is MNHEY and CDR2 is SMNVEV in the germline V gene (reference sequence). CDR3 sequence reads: CASRDSSYEQYF. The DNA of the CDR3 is TGTGCCAGCCGGGACAGCTCCTACGAGCAGTACTTC.

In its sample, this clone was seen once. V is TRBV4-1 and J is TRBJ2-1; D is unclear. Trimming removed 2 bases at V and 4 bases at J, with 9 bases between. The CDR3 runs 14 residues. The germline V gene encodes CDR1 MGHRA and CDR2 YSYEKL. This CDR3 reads CASSQLGRYNEQFF. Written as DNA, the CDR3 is TGCGCCAGCAGCCAATTGGGCCGGTACAATGAGCAGTTCTTC.

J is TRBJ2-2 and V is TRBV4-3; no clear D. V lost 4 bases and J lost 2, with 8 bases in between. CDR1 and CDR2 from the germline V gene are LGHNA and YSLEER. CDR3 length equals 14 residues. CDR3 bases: TGCGCCAGCAGCCCCCCCCATAACACCGGGGAGCTGTTTTTT. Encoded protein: CASSPPHNTGELFF.

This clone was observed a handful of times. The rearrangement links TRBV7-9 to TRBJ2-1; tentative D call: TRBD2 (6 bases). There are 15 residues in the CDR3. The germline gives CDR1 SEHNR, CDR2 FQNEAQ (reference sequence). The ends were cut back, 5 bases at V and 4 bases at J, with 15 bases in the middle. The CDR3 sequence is CASSPLGGNYNEQFF. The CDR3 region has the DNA TGTGCCAGCAGCCCCCTTGGGGGGAATTACAATGAGCAGTTCTTC.

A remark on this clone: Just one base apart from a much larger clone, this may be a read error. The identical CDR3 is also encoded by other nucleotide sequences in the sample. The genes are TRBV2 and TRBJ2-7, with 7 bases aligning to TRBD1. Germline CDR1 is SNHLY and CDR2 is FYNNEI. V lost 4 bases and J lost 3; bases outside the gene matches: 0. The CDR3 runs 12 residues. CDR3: CASSGQGYEQYF. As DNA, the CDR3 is TGTGCCAGCAGTGGACAGGGCTACGAGCAGTACTTC.

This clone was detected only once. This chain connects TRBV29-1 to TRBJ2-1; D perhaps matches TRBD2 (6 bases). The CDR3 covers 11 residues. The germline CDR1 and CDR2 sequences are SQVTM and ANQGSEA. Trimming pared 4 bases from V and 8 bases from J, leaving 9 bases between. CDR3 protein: CSVGRGYEQFF. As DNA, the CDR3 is TGCAGCGTTGGTCGGGGGTATGAGCAGTTCTTC.

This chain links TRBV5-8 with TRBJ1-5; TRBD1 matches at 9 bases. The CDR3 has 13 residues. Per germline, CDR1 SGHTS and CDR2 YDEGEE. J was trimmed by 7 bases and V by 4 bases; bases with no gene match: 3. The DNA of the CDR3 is TGTGCCAGCAGCCCGGACAGGGGACAGCCCCAGCATTTT. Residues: CASSPDRGQPQHF.

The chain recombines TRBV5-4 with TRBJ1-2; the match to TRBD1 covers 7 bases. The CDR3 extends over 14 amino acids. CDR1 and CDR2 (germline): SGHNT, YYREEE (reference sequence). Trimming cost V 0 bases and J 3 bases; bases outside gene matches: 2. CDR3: CASSLVRGDYGYTF. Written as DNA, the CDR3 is TGTGCCAGCAGCTTGGTCAGGGGGGACTATGGCTACACCTTC.

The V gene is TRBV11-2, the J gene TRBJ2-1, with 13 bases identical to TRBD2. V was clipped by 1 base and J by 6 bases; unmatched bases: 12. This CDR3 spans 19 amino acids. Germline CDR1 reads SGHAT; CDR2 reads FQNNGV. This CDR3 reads CASSLARTRLAGGSNEQFF. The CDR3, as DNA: TGTGCCAGCAGCTTAGCCCGGACCCGACTAGCGGGGGGCTCCAATGAGCAGTTCTTC.

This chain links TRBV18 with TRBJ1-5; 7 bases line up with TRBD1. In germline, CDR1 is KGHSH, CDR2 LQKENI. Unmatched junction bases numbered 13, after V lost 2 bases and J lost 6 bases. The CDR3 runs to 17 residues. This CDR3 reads CASSPGIRDSGTQPQHF. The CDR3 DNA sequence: TGTGCCAGCTCACCAGGGATCCGGGACAGTGGTACTCAGCCCCAGCATTTT.

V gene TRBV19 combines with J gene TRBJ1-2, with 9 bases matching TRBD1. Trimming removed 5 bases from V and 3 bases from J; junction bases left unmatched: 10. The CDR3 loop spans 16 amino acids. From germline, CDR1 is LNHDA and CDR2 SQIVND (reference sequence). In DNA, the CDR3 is TGTGCCAGTAGTTGGGACAGGGAAAGAAAGGACTATGGCTACACCTTC. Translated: CASSWDRERKDYGYTF. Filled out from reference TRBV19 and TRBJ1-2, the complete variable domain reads DGGITQSPKYLFRKEGQNVTLSCEQNLNHDAMYWYRQDPGQGLRLIYYSQIVNDFQKGDIAEGYSVSREKKESFPLTVTSAQKNPTAFYLCASSWDRERKDYGYTFGSGTRLTVV.

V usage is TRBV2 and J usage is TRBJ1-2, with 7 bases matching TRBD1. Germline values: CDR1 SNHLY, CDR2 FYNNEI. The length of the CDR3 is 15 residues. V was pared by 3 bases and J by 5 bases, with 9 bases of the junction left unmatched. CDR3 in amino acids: CASSDREGAGYGYTF. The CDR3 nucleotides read TGTGCCAGCAGTGATCGAGAGGGGGCTGGGTATGGCTACACCTTC.

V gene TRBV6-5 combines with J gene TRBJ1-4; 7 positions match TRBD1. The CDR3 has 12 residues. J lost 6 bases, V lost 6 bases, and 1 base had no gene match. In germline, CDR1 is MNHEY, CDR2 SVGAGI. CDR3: CASRGQDEKLFF. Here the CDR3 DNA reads TGTGCCAGCAGAGGACAGGATGAAAAACTGTTTTTT.